The entry below gives a single T cell receptor beta chain sequence along with its context. Antigen unknown. The length of the CDR3 is 15 residues. Germline CDR1 reads SGHDT; CDR2 reads YYEEEE. The data stem from a study of cytomegalovirus exposure and HLA in healthy donors. Study-level points and caveats: Sequences of the TCR beta chain were said to predict the HLA-A and HLA-B alleles of most subjects accurately.

Use of 60 Vbeta and 13 Jbeta primers characterized the PCR. Assay: immunoSEQ multiplex PCR; the TCRdb copy retains only in-frame clones and omits some. The sample contains under 170,000 clones, 79% of which appear only once. The rearrangement uses TRBV5-6 and TRBJ2-5; TRBD1 matches 10 bases. The DNA end is more similar to TRBJ2-7, so the J call may be wrong. The sequenced material came from PBMCs. This receptor was taken from a man between 50 and 59 years old in good health and CMV-seropositive. The CDR3 coding sequence is TGTGCCAGCAGCGGGACAGGGGATAGCTCCTACGAGCAGTACTTC. The encoded protein is CASSGTGDSSYEQYF.